Each of the 27 T cell receptor beta chains below was sequenced from the same sample in a study of T cells expressing NK-cell markers. TCRdb re-analyzed the 5' RACE reads; it lists each CDR3 protein once, without DNA. The sample's table shows roughly 180,000 distinct CDR3 sequences. Sequencing was done on a sample of blood T cells: a sorted CD56 or NKG2C T cell subset, CD4+ or CD8+ T cells, or bulk PBMC T cells (not recorded which). These receptors were taken from a woman between 18 and 75 years old in good health.

The chain combines TRBV29-1 with TRBJ2-2; TCRdb calls TRBD1, which cannot be checked without DNA. This CDR3 comprises 14 residues. Germline V gene lookup returns CDR1 SQVTM and CDR2 ANQGSEA. CDR3 sequence reads: CSVGGGADTGELFF.

The chain recombines TRBV6-1 with TRBJ2-1; TCRdb reports TRBD2, a call that lacks DNA to check it against. The CDR3 has 16 residues. CDR1 is MNHNS, CDR2 SASEGT, per germline. The CDR3 sequence is CASSWDLVGGMYEQFF.

V and J are TRBV5-1 and TRBJ1-2; TCRdb reports TRBD1, a call that lacks DNA to check it against. This CDR3 is 14 amino acids long. Germline V CDR1 and CDR2: SGHRS, YFSETQ. The CDR3 spells CASSLGDGNYGYTF.

The rearrangement joins TRBV3-1 to TRBJ2-6; TCRdb designates TRBD1, a call that cannot be tested without DNA. The CDR3 contains 19 residues. Per the germline V gene, CDR1 is LGHDT and CDR2 is YNNKEL (reference sequence). The CDR3 here is CASSKGGQAVFSGANVLTF.

The V and J genes are TRBV6-1 and TRBJ2-3; TCRdb's assignment of TRBD2 cannot be checked, as there is no DNA. CDR1 and CDR2 (germline): MNHNS, SASEGT. This CDR3 has 14 residues. The CDR3: CASDSGRRGDTQYF.

This sequence joins TRBV5-4 and TRBJ1-2; lacking DNA, the TRBD1 call made by TCRdb goes unchecked. The CDR3 consists of 13 residues. Germline CDR1 SGHNT, CDR2 YYREEE (reference sequence). The CDR3 loop is CASSPGPRYAYTF.

V usage is TRBV12-3 or TRBV12-4 and J usage is TRBJ2-3; TCRdb's D call of TRBD2 is untestable without DNA. This CDR3 spans 15 amino acids. CDR3 amino acids: CASSRRLAGTDTQYF.

V gene TRBV12-3 or TRBV12-4 combines with J gene TRBJ1-1. The CDR3 is made up of 15 amino acids. The CDR3 sequence is CASSLARTVNTEAFF.

The chain couples TRBV27 to TRBJ1-1; TCRdb reports TRBD1, a call that lacks DNA to check it against. Per germline, CDR1 MNHEY and CDR2 SMNVEV (reference sequence). The CDR3 is 15 residues long. The CDR3 is CASTLRQGRVSEAFF.

The chain carries TRBV12-3 or TRBV12-4 and TRBJ1-4. CDR3 length equals 14 residues. The CDR3 reads CASSLSGTNEKLFF.

The chain combines TRBV10-3 with TRBJ2-3; the D gene TCRdb calls, TRBD2, cannot be checked with no DNA. The CDR3 runs to 14 residues. Germline-derived CDR1 and CDR2 are ENHRY and SYGVKD. CDR3 region: CAIRGLEETDTQYF.

The V call is TRBV5-1, the J call TRBJ2-7; TCRdb names TRBD1, which stays unverified in the absence of DNA. Germline-derived CDR1 and CDR2 are SGHRS and YFSETQ. CDR3 size: 15 residues. Here the CDR3 reads CASSLAGTESYEQYF.

The CDR3 spells CASSTQGGGQYF. This chain links TRBV27 with TRBJ2-7; TCRdb selects TRBD1, and the lack of DNA leaves this call unchecked. CDR3 length equals 12 residues. Germline V CDR1 and CDR2: MNHEY, SMNVEV (reference sequence).

The V gene is TRBV9, the J gene TRBJ2-3; TCRdb picks TRBD1, but there is no DNA to check that call. Germline CDR1 is SGDLS and CDR2 is YYNGEE. This CDR3 has 14 amino acids. The CDR3 here is CASSPGQNTDTQYF. Variable domain in full (rest from reference TRBV9 and TRBJ2-3): DSGVTQTPKHLITATGQRVTLRCSPRSGDLSVYWYQQSLDQGLQFLIQYYNGEERAKGNILERFSAQQFPDLHSELNLSSLELGDSALYFCASSPGQNTDTQYFGPGTRLTVL.

The chain recombines TRBV6-4 with TRBJ2-1; TCRdb returns TRBD1, unconfirmable since there is no DNA. The germline V gene encodes CDR1 MRHNA and CDR2 SNTAGT. The CDR3 has 20 amino acids. The CDR3 sequence is CASSDSRVFRAGVSYNEQFF.

The chain joins TRBV6-1 to TRBJ1-2. Per germline, CDR1 MNHNS and CDR2 SASEGT. This CDR3 is 13 amino acids long. CDR3 sequence reads: CASTYLGGYGYTF.

This rearrangement joins TRBV11-2 to TRBJ2-7; TCRdb returns TRBD1, unconfirmable since there is no DNA. The CDR3 runs 15 residues. The germline CDR1 and CDR2 sequences are SGHAT and FQNNGV. The CDR3 sequence: CASSLVEGAGYEQYF.

The chain couples TRBV9 to TRBJ1-1. Germline CDR1 reads SGDLS; CDR2 reads YYNGEE. CDR3 length: 13 residues. CDR3 loop: CASSQVDGTEAFF.

The chain employs TRBV12-3 or TRBV12-4 and TRBJ1-2; lacking DNA, the TRBD1 call made by TCRdb goes unchecked. The CDR3 has 15 amino acids. The CDR3 sequence is CASSHSDRLLHGYTF.

This sequence joins TRBV12-3 or TRBV12-4 and TRBJ2-5. This CDR3 comprises 13 residues. The chain's CDR3 is CASSRSTQETQYF.

This chain links TRBV2 with TRBJ2-6; the D gene TCRdb calls, TRBD2, cannot be checked with no DNA. This CDR3 spans 18 amino acids. CDR1 is SNHLY and CDR2 is FYNNEI in the germline V gene. The CDR3 sequence is CASNLLAGALSGANVLTF.

This sequence joins TRBV7-2 and TRBJ1-2; TCRdb designates TRBD1, a call that cannot be tested without DNA. The CDR3 runs to 15 residues. Germline V gene sequence: CDR1 SGHTA, CDR2 FQGNSA. The CDR3 sequence is CASSLSRQGGYGYTF.

CDR3 residues: CASSLVQLANTGELFF. The V gene is TRBV5-1, the J gene TRBJ2-2. CDR1 SGHRS and CDR2 YFSETQ come from the germline V gene. The CDR3 spans 16 residues.

V usage is TRBV5-5 and J usage is TRBJ1-1. Germline V gene lookup returns CDR1 SGHKS and CDR2 YYEKEE (reference sequence). The CDR3 totals 12 residues. CDR3: CASSPDGRWAFF.

The chain couples TRBV5-1 to TRBJ1-1; with no DNA, the TCRdb D assignment of TRBD1 cannot be verified. CDR3 size: 14 residues. Germline values: CDR1 SGHRS, CDR2 YFSETQ. The CDR3 loop is CASTRDGVNTEAFF.

The CDR3 loop is CSAGGGMNTEAFF. The chain uses TRBV20-1 and TRBJ1-1. The CDR3 has 13 amino acids. CDR1 and CDR2 (germline): DFQATT, SNEGSKA (reference sequence).

The rearrangement joins TRBV29-1 to TRBJ2-5. This CDR3 is 11 amino acids long. Germline V gene data show CDR1 as SQVTM and CDR2 as ANQGSEA. CDR3 sequence: CSVNSPETQYF.